This TCR beta chain was identified during a study of blood T cell repertoires in COVID-19. Study-level information: The study drew acute and convalescent COVID-19 samples from the United States, Italy and Spain. From T cells, B-cell-depleted T cells, or PBMCs came the material, which was cDNA or gDNA.

Under the authors' procedure: By means of reference gene primer amplification, nucleated cell counts were estimated. Profiling relied on immunoSEQ multiplex PCR, and the TCRdb table lists in-frame clones only, not all of them. The V and J calls and clone size come from that table; D and trimming were worked out from the DNA. This table holds approximately 190,000 clones, about four fifths found once. Germline V gene sequence: CDR1 SEHNR, CDR2 FQNEAQ (reference sequence). V dropped 5 bases and J dropped 3 bases, with 14 bases sitting between them. The CDR3 covers 15 residues. In this sample, this clone turned up many times.

The material sequenced was peripheral blood. V and J are TRBV7-9 and TRBJ1-3; possible D gene TRBD1, 5 bases. The clonotype comes from a middle-aged woman with acute or convalescent COVID-19. CDR3 coding DNA: TGTGCCAGCAGCCCTAGACAGTTGAGTGGAAACACCATATATTTT. This encodes CASSPRQLSGNTIYF.